Presented here are 9 T cell receptor beta chains from one specimen sequenced in a study of regulatory T cells in long-lasting Graves disease. Indicated time point: newly diagnosed GD, antithyroid drugs for less than 3 months. PBMC RNA was the source of the TCR library. Both iRepertoire HTBI primers and Arm-PCR of CDR3 regions were used to build the TCR beta libraries. TCRdb reprocessed the multiplex PCR reads via MiXCR and lists one record per CDR3 protein. The sample carries roughly 400,000 distinct CDR3 sequences, around 16% recorded once. The same data also contributed to another study, on T cells in Graves' hyperthyroidism and ophthalmopathy.

The specimen was peripheral blood mononuclear cells (PBMCs), collected at new diagnosis, from a patient treated with antithyroid drugs. The receptors derive from a woman aged 40 to 55 with Graves disease.

Many counts were recorded for this clonotype. The chain joins TRBV20-1 to TRBJ1-2; D call uncertain. V lost 3 bases and J lost 4, with 12 bases in between. The CDR3 runs 13 residues. CDR1 DFQATT and CDR2 SNEGSKA come from the germline V gene (reference sequence). The CDR3 DNA reads as TGCAGTGCTAGGGGTCCGTCAGGCTATGGCTACACCTTC. It codes for CSARGPSGYGYTF.

This clonotype has ten or more counts. The rearrangement joins TRBV12-3 or TRBV12-4 to TRBJ2-5; D ambiguous. The CDR3 has 13 amino acids. The V and J ends lost 3 bases and 2 bases respectively, with 7 bases between them. CDR3 DNA sequence: TGTGCCAGCAGTTTTACAGCGCAAGAGACCCAGTACTTC. Translated, it gives CASSFTAQETQYF.

This clonotype was observed many times. The V and J genes are TRBV20-1 and TRBJ2-7; 7 bases map to TRBD1. The CDR3 runs 15 residues. Trimming took 3 bases from V and 0 from J; bases not matched to a gene: 8. Germline loops: CDR1 DFQATT, CDR2 SNEGSKA (reference sequence). CDR3: CSARVGQTSSYEQYF. CDR3 coding DNA: TGCAGTGCTAGGGTGGGACAGACAAGCTCCTACGAGCAGTACTTC.

This clonotype occurred many times. The chain joins TRBV7-3 to TRBJ2-1; D tentatively reads TRBD1 or TRBD2 (5 bases each). Trimming took 5 bases from V and 5 from J, leaving 19 bases between them. This CDR3 spans 16 amino acids. Germline loops: CDR1 SGHTA, CDR2 FQGTGA. The CDR3: CASSPQRGAPDNEQFF. In nucleotides, the CDR3 is TGTGCCAGCAGCCCCCAAAGAGGGGCACCAGACAATGAGCAGTTCTTC.

The CDR3 region is CSVEQGTQYF. CDR3 in DNA: TGCAGCGTTGAACAGGGGACGCAGTATTTT. The rearrangement joins TRBV29-1 to TRBJ2-3; D is possibly TRBD1 (6 bases). The CDR3 loop spans 10 amino acids. V dropped 2 bases and J dropped 9 bases, with 6 bases sitting between them. The germline CDR1 and CDR2 sequences are SQVTM and ANQGSEA.

The chain is built from TRBV28 and TRBJ2-1, with TRBD2 identical over 9 bases. V gave up 5 bases and J gave up 5 bases; unmatched junction bases: 4. The CDR3 consists of 14 residues. Germline assignment: CDR1 MDHEN and CDR2 SYDVKM. CDR3 amino acids: CASSRGLAHNEQFF. In nucleotides, the CDR3 is TGTGCCAGCAGTCGTGGACTAGCGCACAATGAGCAGTTCTTC.

The CDR3 loop reads CASSPVSGKPLHF. DNA of the CDR3: TGTGCCAGCTCACCAGTTTCGGGGAAACCCCTCCACTTT. The chain uses TRBV18 and TRBJ1-6; D gene uncertain. CDR3 length equals 13 residues. Between the trimmed V and J ends, which lost 2 bases and 12 bases, there was a span of 11 bases. Germline loops: CDR1 KGHSH, CDR2 LQKENI. The full variable domain, with the rest looked up from reference TRBV18 and TRBJ1-6, is NAGVMQNPRHLVRRRGQEARLRCSPMKGHSHVYWYRQLPEEGLKFMVYLQKENIIDESGMPKERFSAEFPKEGPSILRIQQVVRGDSAAYFCASSPVSGKPLHFGNGTRLTVT.

The chain is built from TRBV30 and TRBJ2-3; 8 bases match TRBD2. The CDR3 has 14 amino acids. Germline values: CDR1 GTSNPN, CDR2 SVGIG (reference sequence). The V gene end was trimmed by 3 bases and the J gene end by 6 bases; junction bases not matched to a gene: 8. The CDR3 DNA follows: TGTGCCTGGAGACTAGGACTAGCTGTGGATACGCAGTATTTT. Protein: CAWRLGLAVDTQYF.

This clonotype was picked up many times. The chain joins TRBV20-1 to TRBJ2-3; D is uncertain. The germline V gene encodes CDR1 DFQATT and CDR2 SNEGSKA (reference sequence). The CDR3 is made up of 14 amino acids. Trimming took 6 bases from V and 0 from J, leaving 13 bases between them. CDR3 nucleotides: TGCAGTGCCCGGCCGTTCCTCAGCACAGATACGCAGTATTTT. Amino acid sequence: CSARPFLSTDTQYF.